This T cell receptor beta chain comes out of a study of T-cell reconstitution after alpha-beta-depleted transplantation in children. Trimming shortened V by 4 bases and J by 5 bases, and 14 bases separated the two germline ends. The CDR3 has 14 amino acids. The V gene's germline CDR1 is SGHRS and CDR2 YFSETQ. This clonotype has ten or more counts. The TCRbeta library was prepared with unique molecular identifiers. TCRdb called the PCR reads again in MiXCR, with one record for every CDR3 protein. The repertoire holds roughly 500,000 distinct CDR3 sequences, with about 10% as singletons. The sequencing used PBMCs, collected before TCRalphabeta/CD19-depleted stem cell transplant. The sequence derives from a child younger than 10 with inherited bone marrow failure, due to receive a stem cell transplant. The gene calls are TRBV5-1 and TRBJ2-3, with D perhaps TRBD2 (5 bases). The CDR3: CASSAGLVGDTQYF. The CDR3 DNA sequence: TGCGCCAGCAGCGCCGGACTGGTGGGAGATACGCAGTATTTT.